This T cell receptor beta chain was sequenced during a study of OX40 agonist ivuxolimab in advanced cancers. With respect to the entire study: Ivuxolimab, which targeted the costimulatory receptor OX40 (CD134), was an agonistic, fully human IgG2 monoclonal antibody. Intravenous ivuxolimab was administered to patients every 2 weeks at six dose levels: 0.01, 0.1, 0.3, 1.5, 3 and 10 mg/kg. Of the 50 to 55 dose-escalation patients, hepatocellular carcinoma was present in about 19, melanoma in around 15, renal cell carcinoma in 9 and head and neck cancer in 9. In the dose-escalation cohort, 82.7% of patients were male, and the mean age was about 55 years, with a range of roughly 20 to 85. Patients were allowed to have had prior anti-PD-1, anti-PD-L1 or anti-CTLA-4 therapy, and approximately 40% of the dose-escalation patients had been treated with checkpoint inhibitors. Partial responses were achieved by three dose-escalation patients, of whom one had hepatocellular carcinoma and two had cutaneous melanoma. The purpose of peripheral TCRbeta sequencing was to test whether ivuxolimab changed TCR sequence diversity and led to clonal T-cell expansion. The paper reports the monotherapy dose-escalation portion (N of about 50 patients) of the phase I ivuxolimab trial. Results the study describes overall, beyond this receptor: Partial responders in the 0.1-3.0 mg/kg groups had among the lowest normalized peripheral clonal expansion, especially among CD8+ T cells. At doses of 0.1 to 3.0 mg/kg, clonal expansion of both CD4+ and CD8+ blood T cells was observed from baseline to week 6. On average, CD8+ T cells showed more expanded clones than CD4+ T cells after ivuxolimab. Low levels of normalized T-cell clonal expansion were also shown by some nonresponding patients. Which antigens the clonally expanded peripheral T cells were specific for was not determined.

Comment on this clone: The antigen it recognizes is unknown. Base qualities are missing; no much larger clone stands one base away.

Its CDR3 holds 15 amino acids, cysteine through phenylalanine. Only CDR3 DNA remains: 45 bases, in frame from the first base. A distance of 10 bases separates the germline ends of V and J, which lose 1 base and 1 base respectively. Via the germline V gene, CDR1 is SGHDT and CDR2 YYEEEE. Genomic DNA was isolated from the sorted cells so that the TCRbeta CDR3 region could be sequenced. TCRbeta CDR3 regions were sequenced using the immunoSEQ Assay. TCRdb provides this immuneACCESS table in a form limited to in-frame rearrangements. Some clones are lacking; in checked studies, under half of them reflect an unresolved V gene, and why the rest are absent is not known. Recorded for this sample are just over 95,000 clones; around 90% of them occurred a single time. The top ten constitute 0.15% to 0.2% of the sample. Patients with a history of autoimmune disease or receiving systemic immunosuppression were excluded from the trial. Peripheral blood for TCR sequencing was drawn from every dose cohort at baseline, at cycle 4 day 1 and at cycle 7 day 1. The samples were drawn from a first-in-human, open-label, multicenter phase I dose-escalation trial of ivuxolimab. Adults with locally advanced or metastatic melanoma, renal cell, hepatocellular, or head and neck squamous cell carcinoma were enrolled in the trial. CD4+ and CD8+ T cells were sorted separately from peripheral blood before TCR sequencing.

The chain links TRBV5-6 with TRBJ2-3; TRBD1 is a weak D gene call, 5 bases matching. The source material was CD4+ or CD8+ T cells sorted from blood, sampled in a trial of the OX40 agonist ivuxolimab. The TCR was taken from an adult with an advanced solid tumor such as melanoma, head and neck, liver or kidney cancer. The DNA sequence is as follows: TGTGCCAGCAGCTTGCGGACAACCGGCACAGATACGCAGTATTTT. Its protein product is CASSLRTTGTDTQYF.